This entry is about one T cell receptor (beta chain). The sample comes from a study of blood T cell repertoires in COVID-19. Authors' methods: It was from reference gene primer amplification that nucleated cell counts were estimated. Assay used: immunoSEQ multiplex PCR; TCRdb lists only in-frame clones, some missing. The V and J calls and clone size were taken over from that table, and D and trimming were inferred from the DNA. The repertoire includes 200,000 to 250,000 clones, over 75% of them detected once, and around 3.4% sits in the top ten. Two negative PCRs, clearance, or symptom resolution had been documented for recovered Cohort 3 donors. Trimming took 4 bases from V and 0 from J; bases not matched to a gene: 9. Germline-derived CDR1 and CDR2 are MNHEY and SMNVEV (reference sequence). This CDR3 comprises 17 residues.

The sequence derives from a woman in her sixties who had recovered from COVID-19. Sequencing was performed on PBMCs or T cells enriched from blood (not recorded which). The genes are TRBV27 and TRBJ2-1; 7 bases map to TRBD2. CDR3 sequence reads: CASSSLGAGSSYNEQFF. Here the CDR3 DNA reads TGTGCCAGCAGTTCCTTAGGAGCGGGGAGCTCCTACAATGAGCAGTTCTTC.